These 15 T cell receptor beta chains came from one sample sequenced in a study of tumor-infiltrating lymphocytes in oesophageal squamous cell carcinoma. TCRdb fed the PCR reads into MiXCR, producing one record per CDR3 protein. The sample holds over 9,500 distinct CDR3 sequences; roughly 54% are singletons and the top ten take around 23%. Specimen: esophageal tumor tissue. Receptors originate from a male donor with esophageal squamous cell carcinoma.

The CDR3 loop is CASSYGVSGANVLTF. CDR3 DNA: TGTGCCAGCAGTTACGGGGTATCTGGGGCCAACGTCCTGACTTTC. The rearrangement links TRBV6-6 to TRBJ2-5, with D hard to call. Judging by the DNA end, TRBJ2-6 fits better; the J call may be wrong. Germline CDR1 is MNHNY and CDR2 is SVGAGI (reference sequence). The CDR3 consists of 15 residues.

Remarks on this clonotype: A much bigger clone sits one base away, suggesting this may be a read error. The chain is built from TRBV4-1 and TRBJ2-3; perhaps TRBD2 as D (5 bases). The J call may be faulty, since TRBJ2-7 better matches the DNA end. Germline CDR1 MGHRA, CDR2 YSYEKL. CDR3 length: 15 residues. The CDR3 nucleotides are TGCGCCAGCAGCCAAGAGGAGAGGGCCTGGGGCGAGCAGTACTTC. Protein: CASSQEERAWGEQYF.

The chain links TRBV7-6 to TRBJ2-5, with a tentative D call TRBD1 (6 bases). Germline CDR1 is SGHVS and CDR2 is FNYEAQ. The CDR3 totals 17 residues. Trimming stripped 1 base from V and 11 bases from J, with 26 bases between. CDR3 loop: CASSLVHRAGFGNEQYF. The DNA of the CDR3 is TGTGCCAGCAGCTTAGTTCACAGGGCAGGGTTTGGTAATGAGCAGTACTTC.

Concerning this clonotype itself: The CDR3 carries no conserved terminal phenylalanine or tryptophan, so it likely arises from a read error. Because the CDR3's place on the DNA is in doubt, the DNA is left out and the CDR3 is given as listed by TCRdb. This sequence joins TRBV11-3 and TRBJ2-6. The CDR3 is 8 residues long, counting both termini. Germline CDR1 SGHNT, CDR2 YENEEA. This CDR3 reads CASSLDGQ.

By share of the sample, this clonotype is medium-sized (0.01 to 0.1%). The rearrangement links TRBV7-3 to TRBJ2-2; D not resolved. V was shortened by 5 bases and J by 4 bases, with 14 bases between the two germline ends. Germline V lookup: CDR1 SGHTA, CDR2 FQGTGA. There are 15 residues in the CDR3. CDR3 in amino acids: CASSQGPPSTGELFF. In DNA, the CDR3 is TGTGCCAGCAGCCAAGGCCCCCCGAGCACCGGGGAGCTGTTTTTT.

The chain carries TRBV6-8 and TRBJ2-1; possible D gene TRBD1, 5 bases. The CDR3 contains 12 residues. Trimming pared 5 bases from V and 8 bases from J, leaving 10 bases between. Germline-derived CDR1 and CDR2 are MNHGY and SAAAGT. CDR3 sequence: CASSAQGYEQFF. The CDR3 DNA sequence: TGTGCCAGCAGTGCCCAGGGCTATGAGCAGTTCTTC.

In this sample, this clonotype turned up many times. This chain joins TRBV15 and TRBJ2-7; 10 nucleotides line up with TRBD2. Germline V gene data show CDR1 as LNHNV and CDR2 as YYDKDF (reference sequence). There are 15 residues in the CDR3. V was pared by 3 bases and J by 2 bases, with 4 bases of the junction left unmatched. The CDR3 is CATSRRTSGTYEQYF. DNA of the CDR3: TGTGCCACCAGCAGGCGGACTAGCGGCACCTACGAGCAGTACTTC.

The chain employs TRBV7-9 and TRBJ1-6; 9 bases are a match to TRBD1. The CDR3 has 15 residues. With V trimmed by 1 base and J by 7 bases, 2 bases remained unmatched. Germline-derived CDR1 and CDR2 are SEHNR and FQNEAQ (reference sequence). Here the CDR3 reads CASSLGQGDNSPLHF. CDR3 coding DNA: TGTGCCAGCAGCTTAGGACAGGGGGACAATTCACCCCTCCACTTT.

In this sample, this clonotype turned up a few times. V usage is TRBV7-3 and J usage is TRBJ2-1, with TRBD2 matching over 9 bases. Germline V gene sequence: CDR1 SGHTA, CDR2 FQGTGA. V gave up 3 bases and J gave up 5 bases; unmatched junction bases: 5. CDR3 length: 15 amino acids. The CDR3 region has the DNA TGTGCCAGCAGCTTGGCGGGAGGGAGGCACAATGAGCAGTTCTTC. Its protein product is CASSLAGGRHNEQFF.

This sequence joins TRBV7-2 and TRBJ2-5, with TRBD1 as a possible D gene (7 bases). TRBJ2-1 matches the DNA end more closely, so the J call is doubtful. Germline CDR1 reads SGHTA; CDR2 reads FQGNSA. This CDR3 has 14 amino acids. The CDR3 region is CASSPKTGRNEQFF. CDR3 DNA: TGTGCCAGCAGCCCCAAGACAGGGAGGAATGAGCAGTTCTTC.

A few counts support this clonotype. This chain connects TRBV7-3 to TRBJ2-5, with D maybe TRBD1 (7 bases). This CDR3 is 16 amino acids long. Germline V lookup: CDR1 SGHTA, CDR2 FQGTGA. V lost 2 bases and J lost 5, with 18 bases in between. CDR3 loop: CASSLGGTVNRETQYF. The CDR3 DNA sequence: TGTGCCAGCAGCTTAGGGGGGACAGTAAATAGGGAGACCCAGTACTTC.

This rearrangement joins TRBV12-3 or TRBV12-4 to TRBJ2-2; no clear D gene. CDR3 size: 15 residues. Trimming left V 5 bases short and J 0 bases short, with 10 bases between. The CDR3 loop reads CASSPGPTNTGELFF. The DNA of the CDR3 is TGTGCCAGCAGTCCCGGACCCACGAACACCGGGGAGCTGTTTTTT.

The J gene is TRBJ2-3, the V gene TRBV6-1, with D hard to call. V gave up 7 bases and J gave up 3 bases, with 8 bases separating them. The CDR3 has 12 amino acids. CDR1 MNHNS and CDR2 SASEGT come from the germline V gene. The CDR3 DNA reads TGTGCCAGCACCGGCCCTACAGATACGCAGTATTTT. Its translation: CASTGPTDTQYF.

The chain uses TRBV11-2 and TRBJ2-2, with 10 bases matching TRBD1. Germline values: CDR1 SGHAT, CDR2 FQNNGV. CDR3 size: 17 residues. The junction had 12 bases not matched to a gene; V was cut back by 7 bases and J by 4 bases. The DNA for the CDR3 is TGTGCCAGCACCAGTCTAGGACAGGGGGACCCCACCGGGGAGCTGTTTTTT. Protein sequence: CASTSLGQGDPTGELFF. The whole variable domain, filled in from reference TRBV11-2 and TRBJ2-2, reads EAGVAQSPRYKIIEKRQSVAFWCNPISGHATLYWYQQILGQGPKLLIQFQNNGVVDDSQLPKDRFSAERLKGVDSTLKIQPAKLEDSAVYLCASTSLGQGDPTGELFFGEGSRLTVL.

This clonotype has at least ten counts. V usage is TRBV6-6 and J usage is TRBJ1-2, with TRBD1 matching over 7 bases. With 2 bases clipped from V and 9 bases from J, the junction kept 9 bases outside the gene matches. The CDR3 totals 14 residues. CDR1 and CDR2 (germline): MNHNY, SVGAGI (reference sequence). The DNA of the CDR3 is TGTGCCAGCAGTTACGGCGACAGGGATAAGAGCTACACCTTC. It yields the protein CASSYGDRDKSYTF.